The 13 T cell receptor beta chains below were found in one sample sequenced in a study of Ad26.COV2.S vaccination and SARS-CoV-2 variants (dated by TCRdb to 2020 to 2022). The intended sense of this specimen's time point label: individuals recovered from natural SARS-CoV-2 infection. The library was generated by the immunoSEQ multiplex PCR assay. TCRdb carries this immuneACCESS record with in-frame sequences only. Its versions omit some clonotypes, under half of them owing to an unresolved V gene in the studies checked, with the rest unexplained. For this sample there are some 350,000 clones; roughly 94% appear just once. About 3.8% of the sample is held by the ten biggest clonotypes. This specimen consisted of peripheral blood, obtained after recovery from COVID-19. These receptors were obtained from a human donor who had recovered from COVID-19.

V gene TRBV5-4 combines with J gene TRBJ2-7; possible D gene TRBD1, 5 bases. Trimming took 4 bases from V and 0 from J, leaving 20 bases between them. The CDR3 is made up of 17 amino acids. CDR1 SGHNT and CDR2 YYREEE come from the germline V gene (reference sequence). CDR3 sequence: CASSGQTDHSSSYEQYF. In DNA, the CDR3 is TGTGCCAGCAGCGGGCAGACAGACCATTCGTCCTCCTACGAGCAGTACTTC.

This chain uses TRBV6-5 with TRBJ2-7, with 7 bases fitting TRBD1. This CDR3 region has 14 residues. Germline values: CDR1 MNHEY, CDR2 SVGAGI. The ends lost 2 bases at V and 2 bases at J; junction bases unmatched: 3. CDR3 DNA sequence: TGTGCCAGCAGTTACAAGGGACAGACCTACGAGCAGTACTTC. Translation gives CASSYKGQTYEQYF.

The CDR3 DNA is TGCGCCAGCAGGCCGACAGGAAACTCTGGAAACACCATATATTTT. It specifies CASRPTGNSGNTIYF. This chain links TRBV5-1 with TRBJ1-3, with D possibly TRBD1 on 6 matching bases. The ends were cut back, 5 bases at V and 0 bases at J, with 12 bases in the middle. CDR3 size: 15 residues. Germline V gene data show CDR1 as SGHRS and CDR2 as YFSETQ.

The chain recombines TRBV2 with TRBJ1-4; D ambiguous. The CDR3 length is 14 residues. V was pared by 8 bases and J by 6 bases, with 16 bases between. CDR1 and CDR2 from the germline V gene are SNHLY and FYNNEI. CDR3 residues: CASDGRRSYEKLFF. Written as DNA, the CDR3 is TGTGCCAGCGACGGTCGCAGGTCGTATGAAAAACTGTTTTTT.

The rearrangement joins TRBV18 to TRBJ1-1, with D possibly matching TRBD1 (5 bases). This CDR3 comprises 16 residues. Germline CDR1 and CDR2: KGHSH and LQKENI. V lost 2 bases and J lost 5, with 18 bases in between. The CDR3 region has the DNA TGTGCCAGCTCACCAGTGGACCCGGGGGGTTGGACTGAAGCTTTCTTT. Protein: CASSPVDPGGWTEAFF.

The rearrangement links TRBV19 to TRBJ1-2, with a weak D call TRBD1 (5 bases). Germline CDR1 reads LNHDA; CDR2 reads SQIVND (reference sequence). The CDR3 loop spans 16 amino acids. The V end lost 3 bases, the J end lost 4 bases, and 18 bases lay between the germline ends. Here the CDR3 DNA reads TGTGCCAGTAGTATGGAGGTAGGGGCCGACTTCTATGGCTACACCTTC. As protein: CASSMEVGADFYGYTF.

This clone turned up a few times. Other DNA variants within this sample encode the same CDR3. The chain links TRBV19 to TRBJ1-6; TRBD1 matches at 7 bases. Germline trimming cut 5 bases from V and 6 bases from J; bases unmatched to any gene: 4. The CDR3 is made up of 14 amino acids. Looked up from germline, CDR1 is LNHDA and CDR2 is SQIVND (reference sequence). The DNA of the CDR3 is TGTGCCAGTAGTCGGGACAGAACTAATTCACCCCTCCACTTT. Translated, it gives CASSRDRTNSPLHF.

This chain joins TRBV9 and TRBJ2-7; TRBD2 might be the D (5 bases). The germline CDR1 and CDR2 sequences are SGDLS and YYNGEE. The CDR3 consists of 17 residues. V shed 4 bases and J shed 3 bases, with 23 bases lying between them. The CDR3 DNA reads TGTGCCAGCAGCCAAGGCATGACGGGGAGAATCGGCTACGAGCAGTACTTC. Its translation: CASSQGMTGRIGYEQYF.

This chain links TRBV6-5 with TRBJ1-2; TRBD1 matches at 10 bases. The V gene end was trimmed by 7 bases and the J gene end by 4 bases; junction bases not matched to a gene: 3. Germline CDR1 and CDR2: MNHEY and SVGAGI. This CDR3 comprises 13 residues. CDR3 amino acids: CASIRTGGYGYTF. The DNA for the CDR3 is TGTGCCAGCATCCGGACAGGGGGCTATGGCTACACCTTC.

This clone was observed a single time. The chain combines TRBV19 with TRBJ1-1, with D tentatively TRBD1 (5 bases). V lost 3 bases, J lost 0 bases, and 17 bases lay in between. The germline V gene has CDR1 LNHDA and CDR2 SQIVND (reference sequence). CDR3 length equals 17 residues. The CDR3, as DNA: TGTGCCAGTAGTATTAGAGGGAAGGGGATTTTGAACACTGAAGCTTTCTTT. Protein: CASSIRGKGILNTEAFF.

The chain uses TRBV5-1 and TRBJ2-3; 14 bases match TRBD2. Germline assignment: CDR1 SGHRS and CDR2 YFSETQ. Trimming took 4 bases from V and 1 from J; bases not matched to a gene: 2. This CDR3 spans 16 amino acids. The CDR3: CASSQGLAGGTDTQYF. DNA of the CDR3: TGCGCCAGCAGCCAGGGACTAGCGGGAGGCACAGATACGCAGTATTTT.

The gene calls are TRBV3-1 (or the pseudogene TRBV3-2) and TRBJ2-7; no firm D call. Per the germline V gene, CDR1 is LGHDT and CDR2 is YNNKEL (reference sequence). V was shortened by 4 bases and J by 2 bases, with 18 bases between the two germline ends. CDR3 length equals 16 residues. In nucleotides, the CDR3 is TGTGCCAGCAGCCCTGGAAGGGAACCCGGCGCCTACGAGCAGTACTTC. This translates into CASSPGREPGAYEQYF.

The chain employs TRBV5-6 and TRBJ1-2; 8 nucleotides agree with TRBD1. CDR1 is SGHDT, CDR2 YYEEEE, per germline. The CDR3 runs 14 residues. The ends lost 3 bases at V and 10 bases at J; junction bases unmatched: 11. The CDR3 sequence: CASSSPYGTGAYTF. Here the CDR3 DNA reads TGTGCCAGCAGCTCCCCTTACGGGACAGGTGCCTACACCTTC.